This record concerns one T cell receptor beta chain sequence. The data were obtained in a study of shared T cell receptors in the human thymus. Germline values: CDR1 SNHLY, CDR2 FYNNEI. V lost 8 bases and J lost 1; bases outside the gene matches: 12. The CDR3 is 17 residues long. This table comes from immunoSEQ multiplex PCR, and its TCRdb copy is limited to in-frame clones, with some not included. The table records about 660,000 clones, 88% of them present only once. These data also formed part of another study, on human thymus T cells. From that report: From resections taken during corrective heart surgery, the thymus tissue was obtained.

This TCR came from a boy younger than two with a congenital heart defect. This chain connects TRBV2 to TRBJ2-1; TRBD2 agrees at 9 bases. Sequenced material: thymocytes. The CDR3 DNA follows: TGTGCCAGCTCCTCAGCTAGCGGGAACTCATCCTACAATGAGCAGTTCTTC. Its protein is CASSSASGNSSYNEQFF.